The entry below describes one T cell receptor beta chain. The target of this receptor is not known. The cohort comprised 666 healthy bone marrow donors. At the time of sampling, all cohort members were nominally healthy, though unrecorded immune exposures were likely present. The donor was CMV seronegative and was included in the group of approximately 350 seronegative cohort members. A peripheral blood sample was provided by each donor, and peripheral blood mononuclear cells were used for TCR beta sequencing. Genomic DNA extraction from the blood cell samples was performed with the Qiagen DNeasy Blood Extraction Kit. The sample originates from a study of cytomegalovirus exposure and HLA in healthy donors (dated by TCRdb to about 2017). Notes on the research overall: According to an earlier analysis of 587 of the donors, 150 million to 200 million T cells yielded over 100 million unique TCR beta sequences and roughly 280 Gb of sequence data. Several DR-DQ haplotypes were handled as single units for association and clustering, since linkage in the cohort was strong. Alongside the repertoire data, information on donor age, sex, ethnicity and CMV serostatus was compiled. The study used immunosequencing to profile the T cell repertoires of approximately 630 subjects and linked those repertoires to cytomegalovirus serostatus. Rather than using new phenotypic data, the later analysis identified candidate immune exposures from TCR beta sequences and from how often those sequences occurred across donors. On average, roughly 240,000 unique TCR beta nucleotide sequences were sequenced per donor among a few hundred genotyped donors of the cohort, with 15% to 20% of those sequences being non-productive. Both class I and class II loci were covered by HLA typing, at four-digit resolution. The study aimed to test whether cataloging public T cell receptors could reveal signatures of past pathogen exposure. All discovery cohort repertoires had been generated on a single sequencing platform. A later genetic analysis took genome-wide SNP genotypes for about 60% of the roughly 670 donors and used that subset as a discovery cohort. Typing coverage differed by locus: A, B, C, DRB1 and DQB1 were typed in roughly 620-640 donors, DQA1 in 522, DPA1 in around 610, and DPB1 in roughly 470. The study combined high-throughput TCR immunosequencing, statistical association of individual TCRs with disease status, and machine learning to predict cytomegalovirus infection status. Among the roughly 410 genotyped donors, about 85% belonged to the genetic ancestry cluster associated with self-reported Caucasian donors. A later analysis re-examined previously published TCR beta repertoires from more than 550 donors and added high-resolution HLA genotyping to investigate patterns of TCR occurrence. An early release that covered around 590 HLA-typed donors contained 250 to 350 gigabases of sequencing data and roughly 84 million unique TCR sequences. In addition to the first cohort of 650 to 750 subjects, a separate validation cohort of 130 or so different subjects was used. To decide whether each TCR beta V gene segment behaved as functional or pseudogenic, an earlier analysis of some 570 of the donors relied on high-throughput TCR beta sequencing.

From its cysteine to its phenylalanine, the CDR3 spans 11 amino acids. Only the CDR3 DNA is retained, 33 bases long and in frame from the first base. The V end loses 7 bases and the J end loses 14 bases, and a stretch of 18 bases separates them. Per the germline V gene, SQVTM is the CDR1 and ANQGSEA is the CDR2. What the research found in general, with its limitations: A further reported finding was that TCR beta sequences accurately predicted the HLA-A and HLA-B alleles for most subjects in the first cohort. A few of the identified cytomegalovirus-associated TCR beta chains were confirmed in vitro to be specific for cytomegalovirus antigens. A later analysis found that TCR association rates varied across HLA loci, with DRB1 alleles showing the most associated TCRs and HLA-C alleles the fewest. In an earlier analysis of 500 to 650 of the donors, most TCR beta V segments appeared in productive rearrangements about 90% or about 30% of the time, broadly matching IMGT annotations. Fewer than 20 rarely observed V segments, including chromosome 9 orphons, were excluded from the earlier analysis of almost 600 of the donors because counts were too low. Strong co-occurrence of HLA alleles, especially DR and DQ, made assigning TCR associations to individual alleles difficult. Several of the top co-occurrence clusters appeared to be linked to parvovirus B19, influenza, CMV and Epstein-Barr virus, according to a later analysis. Because HLA typing was missing for some donors at each locus, association tests included only the typed subset. The cohort was sequenced for TCR beta chains only, and without alpha or paired-chain data the features that could be detected were limited. According to a later genetic analysis, donors in an Asian-associated ancestry cluster had fewer N-insertions in productive TCRs than the approximately 710-donor mean. Immune exposure information for the cohort was limited to CMV serostatus. The classifier was reported to diagnose cytomegalovirus status with high specificity and sensitivity in both the original and validation cohorts. In a later analysis, most CMV-associated TCR beta chains were found to appear HLA-restricted, with HLA associations seemingly driven largely by CMV exposure. Presence/absence analyses assumed roughly uniform sequencing depth across donors, an assumption that may not hold. Correlated functional status among segregating V segments might be attributable to linkage disequilibrium, but an unknown experimental factor could not be ruled out. A later genetic analysis associated a missense DCLRE1C variant with V-gene and J-gene trimming of TCR beta chains, and an independent cohort replicated the association. Across donors, most TCR sequences were observed very rarely, whereas some public TCRs were present in many individuals. A later analysis associated around 16,000 TCR beta sequences with specific HLA alleles at a false discovery rate of 0.05. The study listed 164 TCR beta chains as associated with cytomegalovirus. A cluster of highly shared sequence variants was judged likely to represent a technical artifact of the sequencing pipeline. Because the 87-base-pair reads could not distinguish some IMGT-functional V segments, including TRBV6-2 and TRBV6-3, those segments were excluded. It was suggested by the authors that the approach could potentially be generalized to other disease states and immunological phenotypes. In a later analysis, HLA-associated TCR beta chains were found to be more clonally expanded and to have lower generation probabilities than equally common non-associated chains.

Library generation was performed with the immunoSEQ multiplex PCR assay. For the multiplex PCR, a mixture combining 60 forward primers for TCR Vbeta segments and 13 reverse primers for TCR Jbeta segments was used. The CDR3 region of rearranged TCR beta genes was amplified from genomic DNA with a multiplex PCR assay. On the Illumina HiSeq System, the amplified TCR beta libraries were sequenced as 87-base-pair reads. The original pipeline was this. A later analysis tallied 80 million to 95 million unique TCR beta chains across the 650 to 750 repertoires, and approximately 12 million of those chains were shared by two or more donors. To remove PCR and sequencing errors, raw reads were error-corrected and collapsed into unique sequences using a nearest-neighbor algorithm that merged closely related sequences. CDR3 sequences were aligned to IMGT reference sequences to assign V, D and J gene segments. For a sequence to be retained, a match of at least six nucleotides to both a V gene segment and a J gene segment was required. Rearrangements were classified as productive when the CDR3 lacked stop codons and remained in frame with V and J, and all other rearrangements were classified as non-productive. CDR3 was defined by IMGT convention, running from the second conserved V-encoded cysteine to the conserved J-encoded phenylalanine. The earlier analysis of some 580 of the donors excluded any sequence lacking an unambiguous match to a single V gene segment. An earlier analysis of some 610 of the donors called V segments functional above 56.7% productive rearrangements and segregating when the between-donor standard deviation exceeded 5%. A statistical classification framework was developed to diagnose cytomegalovirus status using the catalog of TCR beta chain sequences. V and J gene assignment, in a later analysis, came from comparing TCR nucleotide sequences with IMGT/GENE-DB human TR gene sequences. Using the TCRdist pipeline, a later analysis assigned CDR3 sequences along with most-parsimonious VDJ recombination scenarios. A later analysis defined each TCR beta chain by its CDR3 amino acid sequence plus V-gene family, and excluded reads lacking a unique V-gene family. A later analysis removed 500 to 600 highly shared, low-generation-probability nucleotide sequences to deal with suspected cross-contamination and a sequencing artifact. A later analysis calculated a clonal expansion index for each public chain from normalized within-repertoire ranks of inferred template counts. In a later analysis, generation probabilities were computed using a VDJ recombination model fitted to out-of-frame rearrangements, and the results were checked against IGoR. In a later analysis, TCR-TCR, TCR-HLA and TCR-CMV co-occurrence was scored with hypergeometric tests, and a repertoire-size bias correction was applied to TCR pairs. In a later analysis, false discovery rates were estimated by permuting HLA or CMV assignments 20 times. In a later analysis, co-occurring TCRs were grouped using DBSCAN, and TCRdist sequence similarity was added for clustering within HLA-allele-positive subsets. Repertoires with fewer than 30,000 or more than 120,000 public chains were left out of co-occurrence clustering, as were about 5 repertoires with anomalous nucleotide sharing. TCRdb took over this immuneACCESS table, retaining in-frame rearrangements with V and J assigned. Such tables are incomplete; in checked studies, under half of the missing clones stem from an unresolved V gene, and the remainder is unexplained. Clonal size and the V and J genes are those of that table, whereas D and trimming came from the DNA. This sample's records show some 120,000 clones. In total, the top ten clones hold less than 4.5% of the sample.

Input material: PBMCs. The chain couples TRBV29-1 to TRBJ2-4; a tentative D match to TRBD1 spans 5 bases. This receptor was identified in a man aged 25-45 years in good health and CMV-seronegative. The CDR3 protein: CSASDQGREYF. The DNA reads TGCAGCGCCTCGGACCAGGGCCGTGAGTACTTC.